The 13 T cell receptor beta chains reported below all come from one sample, sequenced in a study of EBV T-cell therapy then PD-1 blockade in nasopharyngeal carcinoma. Regarding treatment: AdE1-LMPpoly-expanded autologous EBV-specific T-cell therapy followed by anti-PD-1 nivolumab. For these TCRs, the target antigens are not known. TCRdb's copy holds only in-frame clones and misses some; the assay was immunoSEQ multiplex PCR. The data show more than 20,000 clones, 65% to 85% seen once. Source: CD8+ T cells from blood, taken at day -245 from a patient whose treatment included autologous EBV-specific T cells and nivolumab. The receptor set was obtained from a man aged 35 to 55 with nasopharyngeal carcinoma.

The chain carries TRBV29-1 and TRBJ1-2; 10 positions agree with TRBD1. Germline V gene sequence: CDR1 SQVTM, CDR2 ANQGSEA. The CDR3 sequence is 14 residues long. V shed 2 bases and J 4 bases; nucleotides not matched to a gene: 4. The CDR3 sequence: CSVERDRGSYGYTF. In nucleotides, the CDR3 is TGCAGCGTTGAAAGGGACAGGGGATCCTATGGCTACACCTTC.

The CDR3 DNA sequence: TGTGCCAGCAGCTGGGCGGACAGGGCGTACGAGCAGTACTTC. Residues: CASSWADRAYEQYF. This chain uses TRBV5-4 with TRBJ2-7; 8 bases map to TRBD1. The CDR3 extends over 14 amino acids. The trim removed 3 bases at V and 4 bases at J, leaving 6 bases unmatched. The germline V gene has CDR1 SGHNT and CDR2 YYREEE (reference sequence).

The V gene is TRBV6-5, the J gene TRBJ2-2; D remains ambiguous. The CDR3 totals 15 residues. In germline, CDR1 is MNHEY, CDR2 SVGAGI. Trimming stripped 2 bases from V and 1 base from J, with 8 bases between. As DNA, the CDR3 is TGTGCCAGCAGTTACGGCTACATGAACACCGGGGAGCTGTTTTTT. Protein product: CASSYGYMNTGELFF.

This chain connects TRBV4-2 to TRBJ1-3; D might be TRBD1 (5 bases). The CDR3 contains 15 residues. Trimming pared 0 bases from V and 3 bases from J, leaving 9 bases between. Per the germline V gene, CDR1 is LGHNA and CDR2 is YNFKEQ. The CDR3 region has the DNA TGTGCCAGCAGCCAAGATCGGGGGGATGGAAACACCATATATTTT. Translation gives CASSQDRGDGNTIYF.

The CDR3 loop reads CASSSQLSEPQHF. The CDR3 DNA reads TGTGCCAGCAGCTCACAGTTATCAGAGCCCCAGCATTTT. This sequence joins TRBV5-6 and TRBJ1-5; D unclear. Per the germline V gene, CDR1 is SGHDT and CDR2 is YYEEEE. The V end was cut by 3 bases, the J end by 8 bases, with 12 bases between. CDR3 length equals 13 residues.

The chain couples TRBV9 to TRBJ2-7; perhaps TRBD2 as D (6 bases). Deletions cut 7 bases from V and 0 bases from J, with 14 bases between. Germline values: CDR1 SGDLS, CDR2 YYNGEE. CDR3 length: 14 residues. The CDR3 coding sequence is TGTGCCAGCGGCCTAGGGCGGGGCTCCTACGAGCAGTACTTC. It encodes CASGLGRGSYEQYF.

The genes are TRBV19 and TRBJ1-1, with TRBD1 matching over 9 bases. CDR1 is LNHDA, CDR2 SQIVND, per germline (reference sequence). V dropped 7 bases and J dropped 5; count of bases not matched to a gene: 8. The CDR3 is 14 amino acids. DNA for the CDR3: TGTGCCAGTACCTGGGGACAGGGAGGGACTGAAGCTTTCTTT. Protein product: CASTWGQGGTEAFF.

This clone was seen more than once but under ten times. The chain recombines TRBV19 with TRBJ2-6; 9 positions agree with TRBD1. The germline CDR1 and CDR2 sequences are LNHDA and SQIVND (reference sequence). With 7 bases clipped from V and 4 bases from J, the junction kept 8 bases outside the gene matches. The CDR3 runs to 16 residues. In DNA, the CDR3 is TGTGCCAGTACGGGACAGGGTCCTTCCGGGGCCAACGTCCTGACTTTC. Encoded protein: CASTGQGPSGANVLTF.

The CDR3: CASSPSWGSSYEQYF. CDR3 DNA sequence: TGTGCCAGCAGCCCATCATGGGGCAGTTCCTACGAGCAGTACTTC. The genes are TRBV7-9 and TRBJ2-7; the D gene is possibly TRBD1 (5 bases). Trimming took 5 bases from V and 1 from J, leaving 15 bases between them. Per the germline V gene, CDR1 is SEHNR and CDR2 is FQNEAQ (reference sequence). This CDR3 is built from 15 residues. Full variable domain (remainder filled in from reference TRBV7-9 and TRBJ2-7): DTGVSQNPRHKITKRGQNVTFRCDPISEHNRLYWYRQTLGQGPEFLTYFQNEAQLEKSRLLSDRFSAERPKGSFSTLEIQRTEQGDSAMYLCASSPSWGSSYEQYFGPGTRLTVT.

This sequence joins TRBV7-6 and TRBJ2-3; 7 nucleotides match TRBD2. CDR3 length equals 14 residues. The germline CDR1 and CDR2 sequences are SGHVS and FNYEAQ. The J segment lost 0 bases and the V segment lost 5 bases, leaving 2 bases of the junction unmatched. The CDR3 coding sequence is TGTGCCAGCAGCGCGGGGGTGAGCACAGATACGCAGTATTTT. This translates into CASSAGVSTDTQYF.

V and J are TRBV7-9 and TRBJ2-7; possible D gene TRBD1, 6 bases. V was clipped by 5 bases and J by 3 bases, with 8 bases between them. This CDR3 has 12 amino acids. Germline loops: CDR1 SEHNR, CDR2 FQNEAQ (reference sequence). CDR3 in amino acids: CASSGTSYEQYF. CDR3 DNA sequence: TGTGCCAGCAGCGGGACAAGCTACGAGCAGTACTTC.

This clone was recorded a few times. The chain is built from TRBV27 and TRBJ1-4; 8 bases fit TRBD1. The CDR3 has 15 amino acids. The V gene's germline CDR1 is MNHEY and CDR2 SMNVEV (reference sequence). V dropped 5 bases and J dropped 7; count of bases not matched to a gene: 9. The CDR3 sequence is CASSPPGQDREKLFF. CDR3 coding DNA: TGTGCCAGCAGTCCACCGGGACAGGACCGTGAAAAACTGTTTTTT.

This clone has just one count. The chain employs TRBV6-6 and TRBJ1-6, with a possible D match to TRBD1 (5 bases). The CDR3 loop spans 15 amino acids. Germline-derived CDR1 and CDR2 are MNHNY and SVGAGI (reference sequence). Trimming removed 0 bases at V and 7 bases at J, with 10 bases between. DNA for the CDR3: TGTGCCAGCAGTTACTCGATCAGGGAGAATTCACCCCTCCACTTT. This codes for CASSYSIRENSPLHF.